This T cell receptor beta chain is from a study of blood T cell repertoires in COVID-19. Study overall: Samples taken during acute and convalescent COVID-19 were collected in the United States, Italy and Spain.

With 6 bases clipped from V and 5 bases from J, the junction kept 10 bases outside the gene matches. The CDR3 totals 16 residues. The germline V gene has CDR1 LNHDA and CDR2 SQIVND (reference sequence). Sequenced by immunoSEQ multiplex PCR; TCRdb stores in-frame clones only, minus some. The sample carries 100,000 to 150,000 clones, roughly 89% recorded once. Sequencing used peripheral blood. The rearrangement links TRBV19 to TRBJ1-1; 12 bases align to TRBD1. This TCR derives from a man in his sixties with COVID-19, enrolled during active disease. CDR3 amino acids: CASRGGDRGLWTEAFF. In DNA form, the CDR3 reads TGTGCCAGTAGGGGTGGGGACAGGGGGCTATGGACTGAAGCTTTCTTT.